The present T cell receptor (beta chain) was sequenced within a study of blood T cell repertoires in COVID-19. The trim removed 5 bases at V and 2 bases at J, leaving 7 bases unmatched. The CDR3 runs to 15 residues. The germline V gene has CDR1 LNHDA and CDR2 SQIVND (reference sequence). Method: immunoSEQ multiplex PCR; TCRdb's copy keeps in-frame clones and lacks some. The sample carries 410,000 or so clones, more than 80% recorded once. The sample consisted of peripheral blood. The clonotype originates from a woman aged 30 to 39 with active or convalescent COVID-19. V and J are TRBV19 and TRBJ1-1; TRBD1 aligns across 8 bases. CDR3 sequence reads: CASSLDRGGNTEAFF. As DNA, the CDR3 is TGTGCCAGTAGTCTCGACAGGGGAGGAAACACTGAAGCTTTCTTT.